This T cell receptor (beta chain) was sequenced for a study of identical twins. Broader study findings: Within beta out-of-frame sequences, the excess sharing observed between twins was weaker. Out-of-frame TCR alpha sharing observed in monozygotic twins exceeded model estimates. Out-of-frame alpha sequences shared by twins showed excess low generation probability.

Germline CDR1 LNHNV, CDR2 YYDKDF (reference sequence). This CDR3 spans 14 amino acids. V lost 8 bases to trimming and J lost 5 bases, with 18 bases between them. This clonotype was counted a few times. Its antigen is currently unknown. Addition of a universal primer site occurred through template switching, and cDNA carried unique molecular identifiers. TCRdb ran MiXCR on the 5' RACE reads and lists one entry per CDR3 protein. The data contain hundreds of thousands of distinct CDR3 sequences, 10% to 15% of them singletons. The same sample was also studied in work on yellow fever vaccine responses in identical twins.

The clonotype originates from a young woman in good health. The chain combines TRBV15 with TRBJ1-1; D may be TRBD1 (5 bases). The sample consisted of PBMCs. The CDR3 nucleotides are TGTGCCACCTCAACGGGGGGAGGGTGGACTGAAGCTTTCTTT. Protein: CATSTGGGWTEAFF.